This T cell receptor beta chain was retrieved from a study of shared clonotypes between healthy human individuals. The assay was immunoSEQ multiplex PCR, and TCRdb's table has in-frame clones only and misses some. The sample yields millions of clones, less than 95% seen once. This clone was detected only once. CD45RO negativity and positive selection for CCR7 defined naive CD8 cells, a population that excluded terminally differentiated effector memory CD45RA+ cells. V was pared by 6 bases and J by 4 bases, with 15 bases between. There are 14 residues in the CDR3. Germline lookup yields CDR1 MNHEY and CDR2 SMNVEV (reference sequence).

The receptor was derived from a man between 18 and 29 years old in good health. The genes are TRBV27 and TRBJ2-5; possible D gene TRBD2, 7 bases. Sequenced material: naive CD8+ T cells sorted from blood. Here the CDR3 reads CASSPTGGVETQYF. As DNA, the CDR3 is TGTGCCAGCAGCCCAACGGGGGGCGTAGAGACCCAGTACTTC.